One T cell receptor (beta chain) is described in this entry. What antigen it recognizes has not been identified. No base qualities exist here, and no much larger clone lies one base off it. This sample is drawn from a study of T cells in Graves' hyperthyroidism and ophthalmopathy (dated by TCRdb to between 2018 and 2021). Describing the broader study: Peripheral blood was sampled at the time of initial diagnosis, prior to any treatment. A discovery cohort of about 100 patients, roughly 45 with Graves' ophthalmopathy and over 55 with stable Graves' hyperthyroidism, was used to find distinguishing TCR V-J signatures. An independent validation cohort of 18 to 20 hyperthyroidism patients and some 15 patients who later progressed to ophthalmopathy tested prospective prediction of ophthalmopathy. The roughly 90 discovery patients were divided at random into training and test sets in a 7:3 ratio. The study also compared thyroid tissue and blood T-cell repertoires from a handful of Graves' hyperthyroidism patients. After sampling, hyperthyroidism patients received methimazole starting at 30 mg daily, and ophthalmopathy patients received high-dose intravenous methylprednisolone. The paper describes TCR Vbeta CDR3 sequencing of 135 peripheral blood samples, made up of some 42 ophthalmopathy patients, over 70 hyperthyroidism patients and some 17 progressor patients. Findings and caveats that apply to the study as a whole: Blood samples also contained most of the expanded thyroid clonotypes (frequency above 0.001), which suggests that blood repertoires may reflect thyroid immune responses. In validation, progression to ophthalmopathy was predicted by the model with about 70% sensitivity and approximately 78% specificity, a median of roughly 6.4 months before onset. Sample size was not statistically predetermined, and investigators were not blinded to group allocation. Ophthalmopathy was separated from stable hyperthyroidism by a 13 V-J signature model, with over 85% sensitivity and 81% to 82% specificity obtained in cross-validation and 80%/75% obtained in testing.

TCR beta CDR3 regions were amplified from RNA transcripts. For the first round of RT-PCR on the TCR CDR3, the HTBI primer set was used together with the Qiagen OneStep RT-PCR kit. The libraries were constructed in a second round of multiplex PCR and then size-selected and purified. Sequencing of the libraries was done on an Illumina HiSeq2000 using paired-end 100 bp reads. The paper's data handling went like this. SOAPnuke was used to process the raw data, throwing out any read that contained adapters or uncalled bases, had a mean Phred below 15, or lacked an exact constant-primer or identifier match. COPE v1.2.5 was used to merge the high-quality paired reads, and each unique nucleotide sequence was defined as a clonotype. MiTCR v1.1 was used to align the clonotypes against IMGT TRBV, TRBD and TRBJ reference segments. The analysis was restricted to V-J combinations with a frequency above 0.0001, which together covered 99.2% of the repertoires. The TCS score was defined as F50 (clonal expansion) divided by E x V (chaos), with BLOSUM62-based TCRdist calculated between CDR3 peptides within each V-J. Welch's t-statistics and random forest reduced fewer than 550 V-J features to roughly 13, which were used in a naive Bayes classifier (R e1071). In TCRdb, the public reads were trimmed at Q25 with fastp and aligned with MiXCR, with productive beta chains retained. Each entry merges the rows of one CDR3 protein and shows their most common DNA and genes. TCRdb, not the original authors, processed these V and J calls. The sample table records 400,000 to 550,000 distinct CDR3 sequences; roughly 24% of these occur just once. About 11% of the sample goes to the ten largest clones.

Ophthalmopathy patients had moderately to severely active disease, Clinical Activity Score of at least 3, NOSPECS grade of at least 4, and duration under 3 months. The study excluded patients with uncontrolled infections, other autoimmune diseases, pregnancy or lactation. Diagnoses were established on the basis of clinical symptoms, serum thyroxine and TRAb, thyroid ultrasound, and orbital computed tomography. PBMCs were separated from roughly 10 ml of fresh peripheral blood using Ficoll-Paque density gradient centrifugation. Trizol reagent was used to extract total RNA, and RNA quality was then checked on an Agilent 2100 Bioanalyzer. Its CDR3 holds 15 amino acids, cysteine through phenylalanine. Kept here is only the CDR3 DNA, which spans 45 bases and is read in frame from base 1. CDR1 and CDR2 are drawn from the germline V gene: MGHRA, YSYEKL. V is cut back by 0 bases and J by 11 bases, with 9 bases in the junction unmatched.

This receptor was identified in a woman aged 30 to 39 with Graves' ophthalmopathy. The specimen sequenced was blood. The chain joins TRBV4-1 to TRBJ2-2, with 7 bases aligning to TRBD1. The sequenced DNA: TGCGCCAGCAGCCAAGATCTGAGGGGGCGAACAGAGCTGTTTTTT. This gives the protein CASSQDLRGRTELFF.